This T cell receptor (beta chain) was identified during a study of cytomegalovirus exposure and HLA in healthy donors. Points from the study as a whole: Confirmation was obtained in vitro that a few CMV-associated chains are specific for CMV antigens.

Primers: 60 Vbeta forward and 13 Jbeta reverse. Assay: immunoSEQ multiplex PCR; the TCRdb copy retains only in-frame clones and omits some. The data show some 150,000 clones, with roughly 80% seen just once and roughly 8% held by the top ten. As to this clone: Its specificity is unknown.

The germline V gene has CDR1 SGHRS and CDR2 YFSETQ. Between the trimmed V and J ends, which lost 3 bases and 4 bases, there was a span of 19 bases. This CDR3 region has 16 residues. J is TRBJ1-1 and V is TRBV5-1; weak D call: TRBD1 (6 bases). The source of this sequence is a woman in her fifties or sixties in good health and CMV-seropositive. The sample comprised PBMCs. As DNA, the CDR3 is TGCGCCAGCAGCTCTCCCAAAGGGGGTGGGTTCACTGAAGCTTTCTTT. The encoded protein is CASSSPKGGGFTEAFF.